A single sample is the source of the 21 T cell receptor delta chains below, sequenced in a study of γδ T cells in repeated Plasmodium falciparum infection. Bulk repertoires came from Vgamma9/Vdelta2+ or Vdelta2-negative gammadelta T cells flow-sorted from PBMC. TCRdb re-called clones from the multiplex PCR reads via CATT. This table has 45,000 to 70,000 delta-chain clones, 1.7% appearing once. The sample taken for sequencing was gamma-delta T cells from blood. The receptors shown here come from a pool of human donors (malaria-infected and uninfected, not separated).

This clone was detected a few times. TCRdb's protein for this DNA is that of a much larger clone and differs from the translation at residue 16, likely a read error; the protein shown is the DNA translation. The rearrangement links TRDV1 to TRDJ1; 9 positions match TRDD3. Germline assignment: CDR1 TSWWSYY and CDR2 QGS. CDR3 length: 19 residues. The CDR3 region is CALGESPIGGDTSTDRLIF. CDR3 nucleotide sequence: TGTGCTCTTGGGGAATCGCCAATCGGGGGGGATACATCCACCGATAGACTCATCTTT.

Points on this clone: This may come from a read error, since a much larger clone is one base off. The genes are TRDV1 and TRDJ1; 11 bases line up with TRDD3. The J gene was missing in TCRdb and was found by matching the end of the DNA to germline. CDR3 size: 18 residues. Germline V lookup: CDR1 TSWWSYY, CDR2 QGS. Germline trimming cut 7 bases from V and 2 bases from J; bases unmatched to any gene: 15. CDR3: CALEANWGILLFTDKLIF. DNA for the CDR3: TGTGCTCTTGAGGCGAACTGGGGGATATTACTCTTTACCGATAAACTCATCTTT.

This clone was observed at least ten times. The TCRdb protein, from a much larger clone, departs from this DNA's translation at residue 14, likely by read error; the protein shown derives from the DNA. The chain recombines TRDV1 with TRDJ1; 7 bases agree with TRDD3. Germline V lookup: CDR1 TSWWSYY, CDR2 QGS. The V and J ends lost 2 bases and 0 bases, in that order; junction bases with no gene match: 27. The CDR3 is made up of 23 amino acids. CDR3 amino acids: CALGETSVLGRLGTTTYTDKLIF. CDR3 DNA: TGTGCTCTTGGGGAAACTTCGGTTCTAGGGAGACTGGGGACTACTACGTACACCGATAAACTCATCTTT.

This clone came up a few times. The protein given by TCRdb reflects a much larger clone and differs at residue 15 from this DNA's translation, likely from a read error; the protein shown is the DNA's translation. The chain combines TRDV1 with TRDJ1; 12 bases align to TRDD3. Here the J gene came from matching the DNA to germline, since TCRdb omits it. Losses at the gene ends were 2 bases for V and 4 bases for J; bases not matched to a gene: 29. The CDR3 covers 24 residues. Germline CDR1 reads TSWWSYY; CDR2 reads QGS. The CDR3 loop is CALGEGGSDSDWGIPTPCLDKLIF. CDR3 nucleotide sequence: TGTGCTCTTGGGGAAGGCGGGTCAGATTCCGACTGGGGGATACCCACACCGTGTCTCGATAAACTCATCTTT.

On this clone: One base separates it from a far larger clone, so it is likely a read error. Other nucleotide sequences in the sample specify the same CDR3. The V gene call reads TRDV1; no J gene was called; the D call in the table, TRDD3, was not verified against the DNA. This CDR3 is 20 amino acids long. Looked up from germline, CDR1 is TSWWSYY and CDR2 is QGS. The CDR3 loop reads CAIGELVPKWGIPSVDKLIF. CDR3 coding DNA: TGTGCTATTGGGGAACTAGTTCCGAAATGGGGGATACCATCGGTCGATAAGCTCATCTTT.

This clone was detected only a few times. The protein that TCRdb holds for this DNA derives from a much larger clone and differs from the translated DNA at residue 8, which likely indicates a read error; the protein shown here is translated from the DNA. This rearrangement joins TRDV1 to TRDJ1, with D possibly matching TRDD3 (6 bases). TCRdb lists no J gene, so it was determined here by aligning the DNA to germline. Per the germline V gene, CDR1 is TSWWSYY and CDR2 is QGS. The CDR3 runs 20 residues. Trimming stripped 0 bases from V and 0 bases from J, with 23 bases between. CDR3 nucleotide sequence: TGTGCTCTTGGGGAACTTCCCGGGGGGGGGACCACTAAGTACACCGATAAACTCATCTTT. Translated, it gives CALGELPGGGTTKYTDKLIF.

This clone occurred a few times. The TCRdb protein comes from a much larger clone and disagrees with this DNA's translation at residue 14, likely due to a read error; the protein given here is derived from the DNA. This sequence joins TRDV1 and TRDJ1; TRDD3 might be the D (5 bases). The J gene was missing in TCRdb and was found by matching the end of the DNA to germline. Trimming shortened V by 4 bases and J by 5 bases, and 32 bases separated the two germline ends. The CDR3 has 20 amino acids. Germline values: CDR1 TSWWSYY, CDR2 QGS. The CDR3, as DNA: TGTGCTCTTGGGGGGACGCGGTTATTAGGGGGCACCCGGGAAGCAGATAAACTCATCTTT. Its translation is CALGGTRLLGGTREADKLIF.

In this sample, this clone turned up a few times. A read error is the likely source, as a far larger clone sits one nucleotide away. Other DNA sequences within the sample encode an identical CDR3. The chain has TRDV1 and TRDJ1; 8 bases agree with TRDD3. Germline CDR1 is TSWWSYY and CDR2 is QGS. The length of the CDR3 is 19 residues. V lost 8 bases, J lost 5 bases, and 25 bases stayed unmatched. As DNA, the CDR3 is TGTGCTCTTAAGTTCTACCGAACGGTACTGGGGGCCCGCACGGATAAACTCATCTTT. It codes for CALKFYRTVLGARTDKLIF.

There are many counts of this clone. A read error is the likely source, as a far larger clone sits one nucleotide away. Other DNA sequences of this sample code for an identical CDR3. The V call is TRDV3, the J call TRDJ1, with D possibly TRDD2 on 5 matching bases. CDR1 is TVYSNPD, CDR2 GDNSRS, per germline (reference sequence). The CDR3 covers 17 residues. The DNA of the CDR3 is TGCGCCTCACGCCGAATGTCCGCCTACCTATACACCGATAAACTCATCTTT. This sequence encodes CASRRMSAYLYTDKLIF.

With regard to this clone: The junction departs from the called germline gene at one end, perhaps through a read error. V usage is TRDV1 and J usage is TRDJ1; 7 bases map to TRDD3. Matching the DNA to germline supplied the J gene, which TCRdb does not give. This CDR3 is built from 23 residues. The germline V gene has CDR1 TSWWSYY and CDR2 QGS. The CDR3 nucleotides read TGTGCTCGTGGGGAACTGTTGTACTATTACTGGGGAAAACACCCTCGCCATGCCGATAAACTCATCTTT. This encodes CARGELLYYYWGKHPRHADKLIF.

This clone has more than one count but fewer than ten. With a far larger clone one base away, a read error is the likely cause. The sample has other DNA sequences that encode this CDR3 too. The V and J genes are TRDV3 and TRDJ1; D is uncertain. The J gene, not given by TCRdb, was assigned here from a germline match of the nucleotide sequence. The CDR3 loop spans 14 amino acids. V was cut by 2 bases and J by 5 bases, with 18 bases left in between. Germline assignment: CDR1 TVYSNPD and CDR2 GDNSRS (reference sequence). The chain's CDR3 is CAFQRVTAPDKLIF. CDR3 in DNA: TGTGCCTTTCAGCGGGTTACTGCACCAGATAAACTCATCTTT.

The sample holds a few counts of this clone. This likely stems from a read error, as it lies one base from a far larger clone. The J gene call is TRDJ1, but no V gene call exists. This CDR3 is built from 12 residues. The CDR3 nucleotides read TGTGCCCTTGGGGAACCCCCTTTGACACTCATCTTT. It is translated as CALGEPPLTLIF.

This clone is medium-sized in the sample. Other DNA variants within this sample encode the same CDR3. This chain links TRDV3 with TRDJ1; D perhaps matches TRDD2 (6 bases). The CDR3 runs to 14 residues. Germline V gene sequence: CDR1 TVYSNPD, CDR2 GDNSRS (reference sequence). The CDR3 here is CASAFRRYTDKLIF. The DNA of the CDR3 is TGTGCTTCGGCCTTCCGCAGATACACCGATAAACTCATCTTT.

For this clone: TCRdb's protein for this DNA is that of a much larger clone and differs from the translation at residue 6, likely a read error; the protein shown is the DNA translation. This sequence joins TRDV1 and TRDJ4; TRDD3 matches at 9 bases. The J gene was not available in TCRdb and was assigned here by matching the DNA to germline segments. Germline V gene sequence: CDR1 TSWWSYY, CDR2 QGS. V lost 5 bases to trimming and J lost 2 bases; unmatched junction nucleotides: 18. The CDR3 runs to 18 residues. CDR3 nucleotides: TGTGCTCTTGGGTTACCATTCCATCCGATGGGGGATAGAAGACCCCTGATCTTT. Amino acid sequence: CALGLPFHPMGDRRPLIF.

A remark on this clone: This likely came from a read error, as a far larger clone is one base away. Other DNA sequences in this specimen translate into the identical CDR3. The CDR3 reads CALGCQGVATPLSTDKLIF. Here the CDR3 DNA reads TGTGCTCTTGGGTGCCAGGGAGTGGCTACTCCCCTGTCCACCGATAAACTCATCTTT. This sequence joins TRDV1 and TRDJ1; D unclear. TCRdb leaves out the J gene; it was filled in here by matching the DNA to germline. Germline lookup yields CDR1 TSWWSYY and CDR2 QGS. This CDR3 is 19 amino acids long. V lost 5 bases and J 1 base, leaving 26 bases between the germline ends.

The chain joins TRDV1 to TRDJ1; TRDD3 aligns across 9 bases. Matching the DNA to germline supplied the J gene, which TCRdb does not give. CDR3 length: 21 amino acids. Per germline, CDR1 TSWWSYY and CDR2 QGS. V was clipped by 6 bases and J by 3 bases; unmatched bases: 26. The CDR3 region is CALGKGEGWGDTTPYADKLIF. The CDR3 bases are TGTGCTCTTGGAAAAGGTGAAGGCTGGGGGGATACCACGCCCTACGCCGATAAACTCATCTTT.

The sample holds many counts of this clone. A single base is all that separates this from a far larger clone, so a read error is likely. Other nucleotide sequences in the sample specify the same CDR3. The chain recombines TRDV2 with TRDJ1; 9 bases line up with TRDD2. Trimming removed 7 bases from V and 2 bases from J; junction bases left unmatched: 7. This CDR3 is 14 amino acids long. CDR1 is GEAIGNYY, CDR2 EKD, per germline. Here the CDR3 DNA reads TGTGCCTGCGACCTCCTTCCTACTACCGATAAACTCATCTTT. This codes for CACDLLPTTDKLIF.

This clone was seen repeatedly, ten times or more. TCRdb lists the protein of a much larger clone for this DNA, which differs at residue 15, so this is likely a read error; the protein given here is translated from the DNA itself. Other nucleotide sequences in the sample specify the same CDR3. The chain uses TRDV1 and TRDJ1; maybe TRDD2 (5 bases). TCRdb leaves out the J gene; it was filled in here by matching the DNA to germline. Trimming stripped 1 base from V and 0 bases from J, with 33 bases between. The germline gives CDR1 TSWWSYY, CDR2 QGS. CDR3 length: 23 residues. This CDR3 is CALGERYLRKVGDRLTYTDKLIF. The CDR3 DNA reads TGTGCTCTTGGGGAACGTTACCTACGAAAGGTGGGTGACCGTCTTACGTACACCGATAAACTCATCTTT.

This clone was observed many times. A far larger clone lies a single base away; this is likely a read error. The rearrangement links TRDV2 to TRDJ1; maybe TRDD3 (6 bases). CDR1 and CDR2 from the germline V gene are GEAIGNYY and EKD. The V end lost 3 bases, the J end lost 0 bases, and 22 bases lay between the germline ends. The CDR3 has 18 residues. In DNA form, the CDR3 reads TGTGCCTGTGACGCCGTCCGGGGGACCCAATTGTACACCGATAAACTCATCTTT. Amino acids: CACDAVRGTQLYTDKLIF.

This clone appeared many times. A read error is possible here, since a much larger clone lies one base away. This chain uses TRDV1 with TRDJ1, with 8 bases matching TRDD3. Germline lookup yields CDR1 TSWWSYY and CDR2 QGS. The CDR3 is 20 residues long. The CDR3 coding sequence is TGTGCTATTGGGGAGTTACTCTGGGGGACGAGTTTAAAGTACACCGATAAACTCATCTTT. Translation gives CAIGELLWGTSLKYTDKLIF.

The table lists this clone with many counts. This chain joins TRDV1 and TRDJ1; the match to TRDD3 covers 10 bases. CDR1 is TSWWSYY, CDR2 QGS, per germline. CDR3 length: 21 residues. V was pared by 4 bases and J by 3 bases, with 23 bases of the junction left unmatched. CDR3 loop: CALGAPRSVLGDFTSADKLIF. CDR3 nucleotides: TGTGCTCTTGGGGCCCCTAGATCGGTACTGGGGGATTTCACCTCCGCCGATAAACTCATCTTT.